This T cell receptor beta chain was retrieved from a study of blood T cell repertoires in COVID-19. Looking at the study overall: In each case, the material was cDNA or gDNA derived from T cells, B-cell-depleted T cells, or PBMCs.

This clone was picked up one time. This CDR3 is 17 amino acids long. Sequencing was performed with immunoSEQ multiplex PCR; in TCRdb, only in-frame clones are kept and a portion is missing. Of tens of thousands of clones listed, over 75% are singletons. This chain connects TRBV21-1 to TRBJ2-3; whether TRBD2, the table's D call, matches the DNA was not checked. TRBV21-1 has pseudogene status. The sample consisted of peripheral blood. This sequence originates from a human donor in a cohort sampled during active COVID-19. The CDR3 nucleotides are TGTGCCAGCAGCAAAGATCTACTAGCGAAAGACACAGATACGCAGTATTTT. Its translation: CASSKDLLAKDTDTQYF.